The 32 T cell receptor beta chains below were found in one sample sequenced in a study of blood T cell repertoires in COVID-19 (dated by TCRdb to about 2020). Libraries were prepared through the immunoSEQ multiplex PCR assay. Sourced from immuneACCESS, this table was stored by TCRdb with only in-frame sequences that have V and J called. A share of the clones is absent; for the studies checked, an unresolved V gene accounts for under half, and the remainder has no known explanation. This sample gives roughly 200,000 clones in total; about 82% of them show up just once. Of the sample, more than 7.5% falls within the top ten clones. Specimen: PBMCs or T cells enriched from blood (not recorded which). The receptor source for this set is a woman aged 30 to 39 who had recovered from COVID-19.

This chain uses TRBV24-1 with TRBJ2-3; 9 bases line up with TRBD2. This CDR3 comprises 16 residues. The trim removed 5 bases at V and 5 bases at J, leaving 10 bases unmatched. Germline CDR1 and CDR2: KGHDR and SFDVKD. CDR3 sequence (DNA): TGTGCCACCAGTGTAGTCGTAGCGGGAGTCGAAGATACGCAGTATTTT. Protein sequence: CATSVVVAGVEDTQYF.

V and J are TRBV2 and TRBJ2-7; 14 bases agree with TRBD2. CDR1 and CDR2 (germline): SNHLY, FYNNEI. After removal of 6 bases from V and 4 bases from J, the junction contained 5 bases not matched to a gene. This CDR3 region has 15 residues. CDR3 sequence reads: CASREGLAGAYEQYF. The CDR3 DNA follows: TGTGCCAGCAGGGAGGGACTAGCGGGAGCGTACGAGCAGTACTTC.

V is TRBV28 and J is TRBJ1-5, with 8 bases fitting TRBD1. Looked up from germline, CDR1 is MDHEN and CDR2 is SYDVKM. The CDR3 runs to 13 residues. The ends lost 8 bases at V and 3 bases at J; junction bases unmatched: 3. CDR3 sequence reads: CASGQGINQPQHF. CDR3 nucleotide sequence: TGTGCCAGCGGACAGGGTATCAATCAGCCCCAGCATTTT.

This clone has a handful of counts. The rearrangement uses TRBV6-5 and TRBJ2-1, with TRBD2 matching over 14 bases. Losses at the gene ends were 6 bases for V and 6 bases for J; bases not matched to a gene: 4. CDR1 is MNHEY and CDR2 is SVGAGI in the germline V gene. The CDR3 sequence is 15 residues long. CDR3 DNA sequence: TGTGCCAGCAGCGGAGGGACTAGCGGGAGCAATGAGCAGTTCTTC. Its translation is CASSGGTSGSNEQFF.

The chain joins TRBV9 to TRBJ2-1; TRBD2 is a possible D gene (6 bases). The CDR3 length is 15 residues. Trimming shortened V by 0 bases and J by 3 bases, and 10 bases separated the two germline ends. Germline V gene sequence: CDR1 SGDLS, CDR2 YYNGEE. The CDR3 nucleotides read TGTGCCAGCAGCGTAGAGGCGGGAAGCTACAATGAGCAGTTCTTC. Its translation: CASSVEAGSYNEQFF.

This chain's CDR3 is CASSLNNRGEYGYTF. DNA for the CDR3: TGCGCCAGCAGCTTGAATAACAGGGGCGAATATGGCTACACCTTC. The chain carries TRBV5-1 and TRBJ1-2; 7 bases are a match to TRBD1. CDR1 and CDR2 (germline): SGHRS, YFSETQ. The CDR3 spans 15 residues. V trimming: 1 base; J trimming: 5 bases; junction bases outside the gene matches: 8.

V gene TRBV10-2 combines with J gene TRBJ2-3; 10 nucleotides match TRBD2. V lost 2 bases and J lost 3; bases outside the gene matches: 11. Looked up from germline, CDR1 is WSHSY and CDR2 is SAAADI. This CDR3 region has 18 residues. This chain's CDR3 is CASSEGELLAGETDTQYF. DNA for the CDR3: TGCGCCAGCAGTGAGGGGGAGCTGCTAGCGGGAGAGACAGATACGCAGTATTTT.

V is TRBV7-6 and J is TRBJ2-7; 8 nucleotides align to TRBD2. The V segment lost 1 base and the J segment 3 bases; nucleotides outside the gene matches: 8. This CDR3 is built from 16 residues. CDR1 SGHVS and CDR2 FNYEAQ come from the germline V gene. CDR3 sequence: CASSLGSGSGDYEQYF. For the CDR3, the DNA is TGTGCCAGCAGCTTAGGGTCGGGTAGCGGGGACTACGAGCAGTACTTC.

The V call is TRBV6-4, the J call TRBJ1-6; no definite D call. Germline assignment: CDR1 MRHNA and CDR2 SNTAGT. The germline V and J ends were trimmed by 8 bases and 10 bases, with 9 bases remaining between them. The CDR3 contains 11 residues. The CDR3 DNA sequence: TGTGCCAGCGTCGAGGGATCACCCCTCCACTTT. Amino acid sequence: CASVEGSPLHF.

The chain uses TRBV5-6 and TRBJ2-1; no reliable D call. The V gene lost 0 bases and the J gene lost 15 bases, with 13 bases spanning the gap. The germline CDR1 and CDR2 sequences are SGHDT and YYEEEE. The CDR3 is made up of 12 amino acids. The CDR3: CASSLAAVALFF. For the CDR3, the DNA is TGTGCCAGCAGCTTGGCCGCGGTGGCTCTGTTCTTC.

V and J are TRBV27 and TRBJ2-1; D is perhaps TRBD2 (5 bases). The V and J ends lost 0 bases and 3 bases respectively, with 12 bases between them. The CDR3 runs to 16 residues. From germline, CDR1 is MNHEY and CDR2 SMNVEV (reference sequence). In nucleotides, the CDR3 is TGTGCCAGCAGTTTATCGTCGGGGTGGTACTACAATGAGCAGTTCTTC. It specifies CASSLSSGWYYNEQFF.

The chain has TRBV15 and TRBJ1-2, with a tentative D call TRBD1 (6 bases). The germline V gene has CDR1 LNHNV and CDR2 YYDKDF (reference sequence). Trimming stripped 0 bases from V and 6 bases from J, with 11 bases between. The CDR3 sequence is 14 residues long. In DNA form, the CDR3 reads TGTGCCACCAGCAGAGATATGGGACACCATGGCTACACCTTC. Protein product: CATSRDMGHHGYTF.

DNA for the CDR3: TGCAGCGTTGTGGCAGGGGGCAGGACTGAAGCTTTCTTT. It translates to CSVVAGGRTEAFF. The V and J genes are TRBV29-1 and TRBJ1-1; 8 bases line up with TRBD1. CDR1 and CDR2 (germline): SQVTM, ANQGSEA. The CDR3 sequence is 13 residues long. With 4 bases clipped from V and 5 bases from J, the junction kept 6 bases outside the gene matches.

The gene calls are TRBV27 and TRBJ2-7; 13 bases map to TRBD2. V lost 5 bases and J lost 3; bases outside the gene matches: 7. Per germline, CDR1 MNHEY and CDR2 SMNVEV (reference sequence). This CDR3 comprises 16 residues. The CDR3, as DNA: TGTGCCAGCAGTACTCGGACTAGCGGGAGCTACTACGAGCAGTACTTC. Translating gives CASSTRTSGSYYEQYF.

The chain uses TRBV29-1 and TRBJ2-3, with TRBD1 identical over 12 bases. CDR3 length: 14 residues. Germline V lookup: CDR1 SQVTM, CDR2 ANQGSEA. V lost 3 bases, J lost 4 bases, and 2 bases stayed unmatched. CDR3 sequence reads: CSVEGQGAPDTQYF. DNA for the CDR3: TGCAGCGTTGAGGGACAGGGGGCTCCAGATACGCAGTATTTT.

V usage is TRBV28 and J usage is TRBJ2-7, with D maybe TRBD2 (5 bases). Looked up from germline, CDR1 is MDHEN and CDR2 is SYDVKM. There are 14 residues in the CDR3. Trimming left V 5 bases short and J 3 bases short, with 14 bases between. The CDR3 region is CASSRGGSNYEQYF. In DNA form, the CDR3 reads TGTGCCAGCAGTCGGGGTGGTAGCAACTACGAGCAGTACTTC. The complete variable domain, with remaining parts taken from reference TRBV28 and TRBJ2-7, reads DVKVTQSSRYLVKRTGEKVFLECVQDMDHENMFWYRQDPGLGLRLIYFSYDVKMKEKGDIPEGYSVSREKKERFSLILESASTNQTSMYLCASSRGGSNYEQYFGPGTRLTVT.

This chain connects TRBV5-5 to TRBJ1-2; D perhaps matches TRBD1 (5 bases). This CDR3 comprises 19 residues. Germline values: CDR1 SGHKS, CDR2 YYEKEE (reference sequence). The V gene lost 2 bases and the J gene lost 6 bases, with 29 bases spanning the gap. The CDR3 loop reads CASSFVAWLIDSSYDGYTF. The CDR3 coding sequence is TGTGCCAGCAGCTTTGTCGCGTGGTTAATAGACAGTAGCTATGATGGCTACACCTTC. The complete variable domain, with remaining parts taken from reference TRBV5-5 and TRBJ1-2, reads DAGVTQSPTHLIKTRGQQVTLRCSPISGHKSVSWYQQVLGQGPQFIFQYYEKEERGRGNFPDRFSARQFPNYSSELNVNALLLGDSALYLCASSFVAWLIDSSYDGYTFGSGTRLTVV.

Only a few counts were recorded for this clone. CDR3 loop: CASSFTGGLGNTEAFF. The CDR3 DNA follows: TGTGCCAGCAGCTTTACAGGGGGCCTGGGGAACACTGAAGCTTTCTTT. This chain uses TRBV7-2 with TRBJ1-1; 9 positions agree with TRBD1. In germline, CDR1 is SGHTA, CDR2 FQGNSA. CDR3 size: 16 residues. V shed 3 bases, J shed 1 base, and the junction held 6 bases outside the gene matches.

This chain joins TRBV5-1 and TRBJ2-7; 14 positions match TRBD2. This CDR3 has 17 residues. The germline V gene has CDR1 SGHRS and CDR2 YFSETQ. Trimming took 1 base from V and 4 from J; bases not matched to a gene: 7. In DNA form, the CDR3 reads TGCGCCAGCAGCTTGCGGGTGGGACTAGCGGGAGCGTACGAGCAGTACTTC. Translation gives CASSLRVGLAGAYEQYF.

The chain recombines TRBV29-1 with TRBJ2-2; the D gene is possibly TRBD1 (5 bases). The germline gives CDR1 SQVTM, CDR2 ANQGSEA. Trimming shortened V by 5 bases and J by 1 base, and 11 bases separated the two germline ends. The CDR3 has 14 residues. This CDR3 is CSVLGRLNTGELFF. The CDR3 bases are TGCAGCGTTTTGGGGCGACTGAACACCGGGGAGCTGTTTTTT.

The chain uses TRBV11-2 and TRBJ2-3, with TRBD1 matching 7 bases. CDR1 and CDR2 (germline): SGHAT, FQNNGV. The V segment lost 4 bases and the J segment 4 bases; nucleotides outside the gene matches: 5. The CDR3 length is 14 residues. CDR3 residues: CASSSYTGADTQYF. In DNA, the CDR3 is TGTGCCAGCAGCTCCTACACAGGGGCAGATACGCAGTATTTT.

V gene TRBV11-2 combines with J gene TRBJ2-3, with D tentatively TRBD1 (5 bases). Trimming removed 8 bases from V and 4 bases from J, with 13 bases in between. The V gene's germline CDR1 is SGHAT and CDR2 FQNNGV. This CDR3 has 13 residues. CDR3 residues: CASVGRTPDTQYF. For the CDR3, the DNA is TGTGCCAGCGTGGGCAGGACACCAGATACGCAGTATTTT.

The rearrangement links TRBV6-1 to TRBJ1-1; D may be TRBD1 (6 bases). V shed 2 bases and J shed 3 bases, with 10 bases lying between them. This CDR3 has 14 amino acids. In germline, CDR1 is MNHNS, CDR2 SASEGT. DNA for the CDR3: TGTGCCAGCAGTGAACAACAGGGAGACACTGAAGCTTTCTTT. This translates into CASSEQQGDTEAFF.

Here the CDR3 reads CASSLGGPGTGELFF. Here the CDR3 DNA reads TGCGCCAGCAGCCTGGGAGGGCCCGGCACCGGGGAGCTGTTTTTT. The V gene is TRBV5-1, the J gene TRBJ2-2; TRBD2 aligns across 7 bases. The V gene's germline CDR1 is SGHRS and CDR2 YFSETQ. CDR3 size: 15 residues. Germline trimming cut 4 bases from V and 4 bases from J; bases unmatched to any gene: 7.

The chain recombines TRBV11-2 with TRBJ2-7, with D possibly matching TRBD1 (6 bases). The V and J ends lost 2 bases and 4 bases respectively, with 9 bases between them. Germline V gives CDR1 SGHAT, CDR2 FQNNGV. This CDR3 region has 13 residues. The CDR3 here is CASSLPGEYEQYF. DNA of the CDR3: TGTGCCAGCAGCTTACCAGGGGAATACGAGCAGTACTTC.

The chain is built from TRBV28 and TRBJ2-5; tentative D call: TRBD1 (6 bases). V was pared by 10 bases and J by 5 bases, with 20 bases between. This CDR3 has 14 amino acids. CDR1 is MDHEN and CDR2 is SYDVKM in the germline V gene. The CDR3: CATERWDKGETQYF. DNA of the CDR3: TGTGCCACCGAACGATGGGACAAAGGGGAGACCCAGTACTTC.

This chain joins TRBV29-1 and TRBJ2-3; 10 nucleotides match TRBD2. The germline V gene has CDR1 SQVTM and CDR2 ANQGSEA. The CDR3 covers 17 residues. J was trimmed by 0 bases and V by 3 bases; bases with no gene match: 9. In DNA, the CDR3 is TGCAGCGTTGATGAGGCTAGCGGGAGAGCTAGCACAGATACGCAGTATTTT. This gives the protein CSVDEASGRASTDTQYF.

The rearrangement uses TRBV6-5 and TRBJ2-3; D unclear. V shed 3 bases and J shed 5 bases, with 3 bases lying between them. Germline values: CDR1 MNHEY, CDR2 SVGAGI. The CDR3 spans 11 residues. As DNA, the CDR3 is TGTGCCAGCAGTTATATAGATACGCAGTATTTT. Amino acid sequence: CASSYIDTQYF.

The sample holds a few counts of this clone. V is TRBV4-1 and J is TRBJ1-1, with D unresolved. The germline V gene has CDR1 MGHRA and CDR2 YSYEKL. CDR3 length: 13 residues. V lost 2 bases and J lost 1, with 5 bases in between. The CDR3, as DNA: TGCGCCAGCAGCCAACAGGAGAACACTGAAGCTTTCTTT. Translated: CASSQQENTEAFF.

The chain has TRBV28 and TRBJ2-7, with TRBD2 identical over 10 bases. From germline, CDR1 is MDHEN and CDR2 SYDVKM. Germline trimming cut 3 bases from V and 6 bases from J; bases unmatched to any gene: 5. The CDR3 length is 14 residues. The DNA for the CDR3 is TGTGCCAGCAGTTTGCTAGCGGGAGCTGGCGAGCAGTACTTC. This gives the protein CASSLLAGAGEQYF.

The chain couples TRBV5-6 to TRBJ1-2; the D gene is possibly TRBD1 (6 bases). Germline CDR1 reads SGHDT; CDR2 reads YYEEEE. Trimming removed 4 bases from V and 1 base from J, with 11 bases in between. CDR3 length: 14 residues. The CDR3 reads CASSPLDSNYGYTF. Here the CDR3 DNA reads TGTGCCAGCAGCCCACTGGACAGTAACTATGGCTACACCTTC.

This clone was counted once. V is TRBV9 and J is TRBJ1-4; D not certain. V was cut by 4 bases and J by 4 bases, with 14 bases left in between. This CDR3 is 15 amino acids long. The V gene's germline CDR1 is SGDLS and CDR2 YYNGEE. The CDR3 loop is CASSLIGGLNEKLFF. CDR3 sequence (DNA): TGTGCCAGCAGCCTCATAGGAGGACTTAATGAAAAACTGTTTTTT.